Reported below is one T cell receptor (beta chain). Antigen unknown. The sample belongs to a study of identical twins. General study results and limits: Excess low generation probability was seen in twin-shared out-of-frame alpha sequences.

Through template switching, a universal primer site was introduced, and the cDNA contained unique molecular identifiers. One entry per CDR3 protein, called by TCRdb with MiXCR from the 5' RACE reads. The table includes 500,000 or so distinct CDR3 sequences, 20% to 25% detected once. These same records also appear under a second study, on T cells expressing NK-cell markers.

This sequence originates from a woman between 18 and 30 years old in good health. The source material was CD4+ T cells sorted from blood.

CDR3 coding DNA: TGTGCCAGCAGTTTGGGCGTGATCAACACTGAAGCTTTCTTT. This encodes CASSLGVINTEAFF. The rearrangement links TRBV12-3 or TRBV12-4 to TRBJ1-1; D is undetermined. The CDR3 contains 14 residues. V dropped 3 bases and J dropped 2 bases, with 10 bases sitting between them.